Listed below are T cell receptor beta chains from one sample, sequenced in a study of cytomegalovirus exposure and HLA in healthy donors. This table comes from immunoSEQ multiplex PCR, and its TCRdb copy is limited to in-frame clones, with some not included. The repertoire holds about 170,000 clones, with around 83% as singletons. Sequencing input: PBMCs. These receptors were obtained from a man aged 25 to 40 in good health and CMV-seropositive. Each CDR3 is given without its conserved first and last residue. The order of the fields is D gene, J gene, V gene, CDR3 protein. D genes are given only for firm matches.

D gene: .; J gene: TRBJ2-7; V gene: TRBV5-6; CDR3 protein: ASSPASKEQY
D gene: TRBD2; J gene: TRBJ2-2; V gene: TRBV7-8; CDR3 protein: ASSLAGLASNTGELF
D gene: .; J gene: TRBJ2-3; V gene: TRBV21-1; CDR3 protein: ASSKNGSSGQGTDTQY
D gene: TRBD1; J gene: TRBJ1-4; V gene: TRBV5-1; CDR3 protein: ASSPGTGGKKLF
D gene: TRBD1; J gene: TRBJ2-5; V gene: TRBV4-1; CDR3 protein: ASSQILDRAGETQY
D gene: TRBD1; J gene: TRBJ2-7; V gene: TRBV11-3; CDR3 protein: ASSLIRGTYEQY
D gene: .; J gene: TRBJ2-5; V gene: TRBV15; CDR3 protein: ATKLGEYQETQY
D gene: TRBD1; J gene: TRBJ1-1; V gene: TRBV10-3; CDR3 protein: AISPGQDPTEAF
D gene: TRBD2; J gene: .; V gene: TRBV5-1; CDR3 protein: ASSLGLAGVYEQY
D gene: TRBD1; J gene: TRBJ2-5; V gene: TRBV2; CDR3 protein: ASSVGPGQGEETQY
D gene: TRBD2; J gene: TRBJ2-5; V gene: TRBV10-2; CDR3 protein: ASSEMAGAQY
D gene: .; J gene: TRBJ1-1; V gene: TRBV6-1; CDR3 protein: ASKPRVFSTEAF
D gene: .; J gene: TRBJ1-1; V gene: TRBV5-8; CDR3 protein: ASSLRGNTEAF
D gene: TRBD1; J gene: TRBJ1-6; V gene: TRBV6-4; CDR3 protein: ASSPHTGQSENNSPLH
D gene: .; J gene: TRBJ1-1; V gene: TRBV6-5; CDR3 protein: ASSYSPTGSTEAF
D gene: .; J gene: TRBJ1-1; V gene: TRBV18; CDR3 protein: ASSPTDRSQAF
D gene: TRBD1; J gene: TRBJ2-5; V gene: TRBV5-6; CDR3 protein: ASSSKVGTGQETQY
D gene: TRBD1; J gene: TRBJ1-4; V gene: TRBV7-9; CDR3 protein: ASSLSGGGGPNEKLF
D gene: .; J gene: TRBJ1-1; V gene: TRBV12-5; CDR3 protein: ASGLESGNEAF
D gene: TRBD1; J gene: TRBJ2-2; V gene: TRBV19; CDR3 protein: ASSTQGAVGELF
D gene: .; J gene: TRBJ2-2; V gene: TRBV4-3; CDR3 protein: ASSPGPGRALSTGELF
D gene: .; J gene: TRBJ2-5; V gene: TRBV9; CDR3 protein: ASSVGLGLQETQY
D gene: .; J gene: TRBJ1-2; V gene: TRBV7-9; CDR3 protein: ASGGSYGYT